These 29 T cell receptor beta chains share one sample of origin, sequenced in a study of shared clonotypes between healthy human individuals. Profiled with immunoSEQ multiplex PCR; TCRdb holds only in-frame clones, not every one. This table holds 850,000 to 1,200,000 clones, about 75% found once. The sequenced sample consisted of memory CD4+ T cells sorted from blood. This sample's subset: CD45RA-negative fraction. The origin of the receptors is a man in his late teens or twenties in good health.

This clone was picked up a small number of times. Here the CDR3 DNA reads TGTGCCAGCAGTTTTCGCAAGCCCCAGGGTTACGAGCAGTACTTC. It codes for CASSFRKPQGYEQYF. The V gene is TRBV28, the J gene TRBJ2-7; a weak D match, TRBD1 (5 bases). V lost 3 bases and J lost 4, with 16 bases in between. CDR1 MDHEN and CDR2 SYDVKM come from the germline V gene. This CDR3 has 15 residues.

This clone showed up just once. The CDR3 coding sequence is TGTGCCAGCAGCTTAGTAGGGGGTTTGGGCTACGAGCAGTACTTC. Translated: CASSLVGGLGYEQYF. The J gene is TRBJ2-7, the V gene TRBV7-8; TRBD1 is a possible D gene (6 bases). Trimming removed 1 base from V and 3 bases from J, with 13 bases in between. This CDR3 contains 15 residues. Germline CDR1 SGHVS, CDR2 FQNEAQ.

The V gene is TRBV6-6, the J gene TRBJ2-1; 8 bases match TRBD2. Unmatched junction bases numbered 3, after V lost 0 bases and J lost 8 bases. The germline CDR1 and CDR2 sequences are MNHNY and SVGAGI (reference sequence). The CDR3 covers 14 residues. The CDR3 DNA follows: TGTGCCAGCAGTTACTCGGACGGGAGGGATGAGCAGTTCTTC. It codes for CASSYSDGRDEQFF.

V and J are TRBV5-4 and TRBJ2-3; D call uncertain. Germline CDR1 is SGHNT and CDR2 is YYREEE (reference sequence). The CDR3 contains 14 residues. Trimming pared 3 bases from V and 1 base from J, leaving 9 bases between. The CDR3 spells CASSSSGRTDTQYF. As DNA, the CDR3 is TGTGCCAGCAGCTCGTCTGGTCGCACAGATACGCAGTATTTT.

The rearrangement joins TRBV7-6 to TRBJ2-5; D is unclear. Trimming removed 1 base at V and 2 bases at J, with 11 bases between. The germline CDR1 and CDR2 sequences are SGHVS and FNYEAQ. This CDR3 is 15 amino acids long. The CDR3 bases are TGTGCCAGCAGCTTAGGAACCCCAGCTCAAGAGACCCAGTACTTC. Its translation is CASSLGTPAQETQYF.

This chain connects TRBV5-1 to TRBJ2-1, with TRBD2 matching 9 bases. The CDR3 is 15 amino acids. Trimming at V came to 7 bases and at J to 9 bases, leaving 14 bases not matched to a gene. From germline, CDR1 is SGHRS and CDR2 YFSETQ. The CDR3 bases are TGCGCCAGCCACATGGTTGCGGGAGGGCCGGGTGAGCAGTTCTTC. This translates into CASHMVAGGPGEQFF. Full variable domain (outside the CDR3, taken from reference TRBV5-1 and TRBJ2-1): KAGVTQTPRYLIKTRGQQVTLSCSPISGHRSVSWYQQTPGQGLQFLFEYFSETQRNKGNFPGRFSGRQFSNSRSEMNVSTLELGDSALYLCASHMVAGGPGEQFFGPGTRLTVL.

The chain uses TRBV9 and TRBJ2-2; TRBD2 matches at 7 bases. Germline V gene sequence: CDR1 SGDLS, CDR2 YYNGEE. After removal of 4 bases from V and 0 bases from J, the junction contained 9 bases not matched to a gene. This CDR3 is built from 17 residues. The CDR3, as DNA: TGTGCCAGCAGCCAACGTCGCGGGGGTACGAACACCGGGGAGCTGTTTTTT. This codes for CASSQRRGGTNTGELFF.

V usage is TRBV5-1 and J usage is TRBJ1-6, with TRBD1 matching over 8 bases. Unmatched junction bases numbered 9, after V lost 6 bases and J lost 7 bases. The CDR3 spans 15 residues. The germline V gene encodes CDR1 SGHRS and CDR2 YFSETQ. The CDR3 DNA is TGCGCCAGCACCTCAATCGGACAGGGAAATTCACCCCTCCACTTT. It specifies CASTSIGQGNSPLHF.

In this sample, this clone turned up once. V usage is TRBV2 and J usage is TRBJ1-4; 8 nucleotides line up with TRBD1. The CDR3 runs 17 residues. The ends lost 2 bases at V and 0 bases at J; junction bases unmatched: 5. Per germline, CDR1 SNHLY and CDR2 FYNNEI. CDR3 DNA sequence: TGTGCCAGCAGTGAAAGTCAGGGGGCCACAACTAATGAAAAACTGTTTTTT. Its protein product is CASSESQGATTNEKLFF.

As DNA, the CDR3 is TGTGCCAGCAGCCAAGATATAAGACTAGCGGGGGCAGATACGCAGTATTTT. Residues: CASSQDIRLAGADTQYF. The chain uses TRBV14 and TRBJ2-3; 12 nucleotides align to TRBD2. The CDR3 totals 17 residues. The junction had 5 bases not matched to a gene; V was cut back by 0 bases and J by 4 bases. Germline V gene data show CDR1 as SGHDN and CDR2 as FVKESK.

The chain is built from TRBV5-1 and TRBJ2-5; D unresolved. Germline-derived CDR1 and CDR2 are SGHRS and YFSETQ. The CDR3 extends over 14 amino acids. Trimming shortened V by 4 bases and J by 1 base, and 11 bases separated the two germline ends. The CDR3 here is CASSATGFQETQYF. For the CDR3, the DNA is TGCGCCAGCAGCGCGACCGGGTTCCAAGAGACCCAGTACTTC.

The genes are TRBV29-1 and TRBJ2-3; D ambiguous. V lost 2 bases and J lost 2, with 5 bases in between. This CDR3 contains 12 residues. Germline CDR1 is SQVTM and CDR2 is ANQGSEA. The CDR3 reads CSVELATDTQYF. DNA for the CDR3: TGCAGCGTTGAACTGGCCACAGATACGCAGTATTTT.

V is TRBV29-1 and J is TRBJ2-1, with D possibly being TRBD1 (6 bases). Trimming removed 4 bases from V and 6 bases from J, with 16 bases in between. Per the germline V gene, CDR1 is SQVTM and CDR2 is ANQGSEA. This CDR3 has 14 amino acids. The CDR3 nucleotides read TGCAGCGTTGGGTCGAACACAGGGCCCAATGAGCAGTTCTTC. It translates to CSVGSNTGPNEQFF.

V usage is TRBV6-5 and J usage is TRBJ1-2, with D perhaps matching TRBD1 (5 bases). Germline V gene lookup returns CDR1 MNHEY and CDR2 SVGAGI. Trimming took off 5 bases at V and 8 bases at J, with 12 bases between the two ends. The CDR3 consists of 12 residues. This CDR3 reads CASSEQGSGYTF. The CDR3 DNA reads as TGTGCCAGCAGTGAGCAGGGTAGCGGCTACACCTTC.

The chain employs TRBV7-8 and TRBJ2-7, with a weak D call TRBD1 (6 bases). CDR1 SGHVS and CDR2 FQNEAQ come from the germline V gene. The V gene lost 5 bases and the J gene lost 1 base, with 15 bases spanning the gap. The CDR3 runs 15 residues. The CDR3 is CASSPVPGASYEQYF. CDR3 nucleotides: TGTGCCAGCAGCCCGGTGCCAGGGGCTTCCTACGAGCAGTACTTC.

This clone has more than one count but fewer than ten. This chain links TRBV13 with TRBJ2-1; TRBD2 agrees at 13 bases. Germline trimming cut 5 bases from V and 7 bases from J; bases unmatched to any gene: 2. The germline V gene has CDR1 PRHDT and CDR2 FYEKMQ (reference sequence). This CDR3 spans 14 amino acids. CDR3: CASSRTSGRNEQFF. The CDR3 DNA reads TGTGCCAGCAGCCGGACTAGCGGGAGAAATGAGCAGTTCTTC.

This clone was found a few times. The V gene is TRBV29-1, the J gene TRBJ1-2; TRBD1 matches 10 bases. Germline trimming cut 7 bases from V and 8 bases from J; bases unmatched to any gene: 10. Looked up from germline, CDR1 is SQVTM and CDR2 is ANQGSEA. The CDR3 runs 13 residues. This CDR3 reads CSGSGTGVEGYTF. Written as DNA, the CDR3 is TGCAGCGGGTCCGGGACAGGGGTGGAGGGCTACACCTTC.

Note on this clone: This sample also contains other DNA sequences that code for the same CDR3. The J gene is TRBJ2-3, the V gene TRBV7-2; D gene unclear. Trimming left V 8 bases short and J 1 base short, with 10 bases between. Germline V gene lookup returns CDR1 SGHTA and CDR2 FQGNSA. This CDR3 comprises 13 residues. The CDR3 sequence is CASSRAGTDTQYF. CDR3 in DNA: TGTGCCAGCTCTAGGGCGGGCACAGATACGCAGTATTTT.

The V and J genes are TRBV11-2 and TRBJ2-6, with unresolved D. V was clipped by 5 bases and J by 5 bases, with 10 bases between them. CDR1 and CDR2 from the germline V gene are SGHAT and FQNNGV. This CDR3 region has 14 residues. CDR3 in DNA: TGTGCCAGCAGCGAGACGGGTAGGGCCAACGTCCTGACTTTC. It specifies CASSETGRANVLTF.

This sequence joins TRBV21-1 and TRBJ2-7; the table's D gene call, TRBD2, was not cross checked with the DNA. TRBV21-1 is noted as a pseudogene. This CDR3 is built from 14 residues. For the CDR3, the DNA is TGTGCCAGCAGCAAAGCGAGTAGCGGGAGCGTGCAGTACTTC. Its translation is CASSKASSGSVQYF.

V is TRBV7-9 and J is TRBJ1-2; D not resolved. Germline V gives CDR1 SEHNR, CDR2 FQNEAQ (reference sequence). CDR3 size: 12 residues. V was trimmed by 1 base and J by 7 bases, leaving 7 bases between them. CDR3 nucleotides: TGTGCCAGCAGCTTAGTGAATAGTGGCTACACCTTC. It yields the protein CASSLVNSGYTF.

The chain carries TRBV7-8 and TRBJ2-2; no reliable D call. Germline values: CDR1 SGHVS, CDR2 FQNEAQ. V gave up 6 bases and J gave up 1 base, with 9 bases separating them. The CDR3 is 14 residues long. The CDR3 coding sequence is TGTGCCAGCAGTATCAAGATGAACACCGGGGAGCTGTTTTTT. Amino acids: CASSIKMNTGELFF.

The V call is TRBV10-3, the J call TRBJ2-7, with D perhaps TRBD2 (5 bases). The CDR3 sequence is 14 residues long. Trimming took 3 bases from V and 2 from J, leaving 11 bases between them. Germline lookup yields CDR1 ENHRY and CDR2 SYGVKD. CDR3 amino acids: CAISDPRDTYEQYF. The CDR3 DNA follows: TGTGCCATCAGTGATCCCCGGGATACCTACGAGCAGTACTTC.

The chain combines TRBV13 with TRBJ2-4; 9 bases map to TRBD2. The CDR3 consists of 17 residues. The trim removed 2 bases at V and 3 bases at J, leaving 8 bases unmatched. Germline V gene data show CDR1 as PRHDT and CDR2 as FYEKMQ (reference sequence). The CDR3 region is CASSLNPSGMVKNIQYF. In DNA, the CDR3 is TGTGCCAGCAGCTTAAATCCTAGCGGGATGGTCAAAAACATTCAGTACTTC. The whole variable domain, remainder taken from reference TRBV13 and TRBJ2-4, is AAGVIQSPRHLIKEKRETATLKCYPIPRHDTVYWYQQGPGQDPQFLISFYEKMQSDKGSIPDRFSAQQFSDYHSELNMSSLELGDSALYFCASSLNPSGMVKNIQYFGAGTRLSVL.

This chain connects TRBV7-2 to TRBJ2-7; D is ambiguous. CDR3 length: 14 amino acids. Germline assignment: CDR1 SGHTA and CDR2 FQGNSA. Trimming removed 2 bases from V and 1 base from J, with 9 bases in between. The CDR3 sequence is CASSLNPGSYEQYF. CDR3 in DNA: TGTGCCAGCAGCTTAAACCCCGGGTCCTACGAGCAGTACTTC. The full variable domain, rest sourced from reference TRBV7-2 and TRBJ2-7, is GAGVSQSPSNKVTEKGKDVELRCDPISGHTALYWYRQSLGQGLEFLIYFQGNSAPDKSGLPSDRFSAERTGGSVSTLTIQRTQQEDSAVYLCASSLNPGSYEQYFGPGTRLTVT.

The chain is built from TRBV19 and TRBJ2-2; D is perhaps TRBD1 (7 bases). V was clipped by 7 bases and J by 6 bases, with 21 bases between them. This CDR3 spans 16 amino acids. CDR1 is LNHDA and CDR2 is SQIVND in the germline V gene (reference sequence). DNA of the CDR3: TGTGCCAGTAAAATCCGCGGGACAGTAGATGCCGGGGAGCTGTTTTTT. The encoded protein is CASKIRGTVDAGELFF.

The chain recombines TRBV7-2 with TRBJ2-3; 7 bases are shared with TRBD2. Germline V gene sequence: CDR1 SGHTA, CDR2 FQGNSA. J gave up 7 bases and V 5 bases, and 12 bases lay outside the gene matches. This CDR3 spans 15 amino acids. The CDR3 sequence: CASSPGTTSGNTQYF. CDR3 nucleotides: TGTGCCAGCAGCCCCGGGACTACCAGCGGGAATACGCAGTATTTT.

The J gene is TRBJ2-2, the V gene TRBV27; TRBD2 matches 8 bases. From germline, CDR1 is MNHEY and CDR2 SMNVEV (reference sequence). V shed 3 bases, J shed 1 base, and the junction held 10 bases outside the gene matches. CDR3 length equals 18 residues. The CDR3 protein is CASSFRRLASLNTGELFF. The CDR3 region has the DNA TGTGCCAGCAGTTTCAGAAGACTAGCGTCATTGAACACCGGGGAGCTGTTTTTT.

The J gene is TRBJ1-6, the V gene TRBV6-4; D may be TRBD1 (5 bases). The CDR3 has 14 residues. Germline CDR1 reads MRHNA; CDR2 reads SNTAGT. Between the trimmed V and J ends, which lost 6 bases and 7 bases, there was a span of 13 bases. CDR3 sequence: CASSAEGANSPLHF. CDR3 coding DNA: TGTGCCAGCAGCGCTGAAGGGGCAAATTCACCCCTCCACTTT.